A selection of T cell receptor beta chains follows, all from one sample in a study of shared clonotypes between healthy human individuals. Here immunoSEQ multiplex PCR was the method, and the copy in TCRdb shows in-frame clones only, minus some. The repertoire has fewer than 3 million clones, 85% to 95% of them found once; the top ten carry more than 0.35%. Sample: naive CD4+ T cells from PBMCs. Receptor source: a man between 18 and 35 years old in good health. Some clones in this sample may be carry-over from other donors' samples. Both conserved end residues are part of each CDR3. A D gene is named only where the DNA matches it firmly. The listing skips clone size in some rows; elsewhere it reads once, few, many or a size class.

>-|TRBJ2-1|-|15|TRBV5-1
TGCGCCAGCAGCTTGGGCGGGAACTCCTACAATGAGCAGTTCTTC
CASSLGGNSYNEQFF
>-|TRBJ1-2|-|14|TRBV2
TGTGCCAGCAGTGAGGGCATCTCGTCATATGGCTACACCTTC
CASSEGISSYGYTF
>-|TRBJ2-5|-|14|TRBV2
TGTGCCAGCAGATTCGGAGGGAGTCGGGAGACCCAGTACTTC
CASRFGGSRETQYF
>-|TRBJ2-7|TRBD2|15|TRBV11-3
TGTGCCAGCAGCTTGGGGACTAGCGGGACAGACGAGCAGTACTTC
CASSLGTSGTDEQYF
>-|TRBJ1-5|-|13|TRBV27
TGTGCCAGCAGTTCCTCTGATTTTCAGCCCCAGCATTTT
CASSSSDFQPQHF
>-|TRBJ2-2|-|12|TRBV2
TGTGCCAGCCGGGGCAACACCGGGGAGCTGTTTTTT
CASRGNTGELFF
>-|TRBJ2-7|TRBD1|16|TRBV4-1
TGCGCCAGCAGCCAAGAACACAGGGGGCTTTCCTACGAGCAGTACTTC
CASSQEHRGLSYEQYF
>-|TRBJ2-3|TRBD2|15|TRBV11-2
TGTGCCAGCACCCCCCGGGGAGGGGTAGGAGATACGCAGTATTTT
CASTPRGGVGDTQYF
>-|TRBJ2-2|-|15|TRBV6-5
TGTGCCAGCAGTTACAGGGGGGCGAACACCGGGGAGCTGTTTTTT
CASSYRGANTGELFF
>once|TRBJ2-7|TRBD2|16|TRBV7-2
TGTGCCAGCAGCTCCACTGTTCTAGCGGGGAACTACGAGCAGTACTTC
CASSSTVLAGNYEQYF
>-|TRBJ1-5|TRBD1|15|TRBV15
TGTGCCACCAGCGCCGGGACAGGGGATTATCAGCCCCAGCATTTT
CATSAGTGDYQPQHF
>-|TRBJ2-1|-|14|TRBV30
TGTGCCTGGACGCCCAGCGGTACCTACAATGAGCAGTTCTTC
CAWTPSGTYNEQFF
>-|TRBJ2-1|TRBD2|12|TRBV10-1
TGCGCCAAACAACGGCGGCGGGAGGTGCAGTTCTTC
CAKQRRREVQFF
>-|TRBJ2-7|TRBD2|16|TRBV10-3
TGTGCCATCAGTGAAGCCGGGCGGGGAGGGTCCTACGAGCAGTACTTC
CAISEAGRGGSYEQYF
>-|TRBJ1-1|-|15|TRBV5-1
TGCGCCAGCAGCTTGGGGCAGACCATGAACACTGAAGCTTTCTTT
CASSLGQTMNTEAFF
>-|TRBJ2-7|-|15|TRBV7-2
TGTGCCAGCAGCTTTACCGTGGCAGATTCTTACGAGCAGTACTTC
CASSFTVADSYEQYF
>-|TRBJ2-5|-|13|TRBV6-6
TGTGCCAGCAGTGTGATTCAGGAGGAGACCCAGTACTTC
CASSVIQEETQYF
>-|TRBJ2-1|-|15|TRBV4-3
TGCGCCAGCAGCCAAGGGGGGACGGCATACAATGAGCAGTTCTTC
CASSQGGTAYNEQFF
>-|TRBJ2-3|-|15|TRBV7-9
TGTGCCAGCAGCTTAGTTGGGAACCTCGACGATACGCAGTATTTT
CASSLVGNLDDTQYF
>few|TRBJ1-5|TRBD1|15|TRBV4-1
TGCGCCAGCAGCCGGGACAGACCAACCAATCAGCCCCAGCATTTT
CASSRDRPTNQPQHF
>-|TRBJ1-2|TRBD1|15|TRBV18
TGTGCCAGCTCACCAGGGCAGGGGGAGCTCTATGGCTACACCTTC
CASSPGQGELYGYTF
>-|TRBJ1-1|-|13|TRBV6-5
TGTGCCAGCAGTTCGGTGGGGAACACTGAAGCTTTCTTT
CASSSVGNTEAFF
>few|TRBJ1-2|-|13|TRBV2
TGTGCCAGCAGGAGGGACTCCAACTATGGCTACACCTTC
CASRRDSNYGYTF
>-|TRBJ1-5|-|15|TRBV4-1
TGCGCCAGCAGCCAAGATAGGTTAGGCAATCAGCCCCAGCATTTT
CASSQDRLGNQPQHF
>-|TRBJ2-7|-|15|TRBV11-1
TGTGCCAGCAGCTTAGCGGTGGCGACCAGCTACGAGCAGTACTTC
CASSLAVATSYEQYF
>-|TRBJ2-1|-|15|TRBV5-1
TGCGCCAGCAGCTTAGGGCCTCAGAATATGGGTGAGCAGTTCTTC
CASSLGPQNMGEQFF
>-|TRBJ1-4|-|15|TRBV5-1
TGCGCCAGCAGCTTAAGACAGGCGATGGGAGAAAAACTGTTTTTT
CASSLRQAMGEKLFF
>-|TRBJ1-1|-|13|TRBV19
TGTGCCAGTAGTATCGGACAGTGGAATGAAGCTTTCTTT
CASSIGQWNEAFF